This T cell receptor beta chain appears in the sequencing data of a study of blood T cell repertoires in COVID-19. About the study: The United States, Italy and Spain were the sources of the acute and convalescent COVID-19 samples.

Germline assignment: CDR1 SGHAT and CDR2 FQNNGV. The CDR3 runs to 13 residues. V dropped 5 bases and J dropped 10 bases, with 14 bases sitting between them. Authors' methods: Amplified reference gene primers provided the basis for estimating nucleated cell counts. The table came from immunoSEQ multiplex PCR; TCRdb's copy has only in-frame clones and leaves some out. The DNA gave D and trimming, while V, J and clone size come from that table. The data show fewer than 350,000 clones, roughly 93% seen once. The rearrangement uses TRBV11-2 and TRBJ1-4; no definite D call. Sequencing was done on a sample of PBMCs or T cells enriched from blood (not recorded which). The receptor was isolated from a woman between 35 and 50 years old with acute COVID-19. The CDR3 region has the DNA TGTGCCAGCAGCCTCAATAGAGAGGGAAAACTGTTTTTT. As protein: CASSLNREGKLFF.